Listed below are T cell receptor beta chains from one sample, sequenced in a study of T cell responses to AZD1222 COVID-19 vaccine. Clones were sequenced by immunoSEQ multiplex PCR, and TCRdb holds only the in-frame ones, with some missing. The table shows about 110,000 clones, with 87% occurring only once. Material: peripheral blood, obtained on day 0 of AZD1222 vaccination. The receptor set was obtained from an adult in good health. The CDR3 runs from the conserved cysteine through the conserved F or W. The D gene is left open where the match is weak. Size is omitted from some rows. Given values are once, few, many or a class for expanded clones.

cdr3_nt | cdr3_aa | cdr3_length | v_call | clone_size | j_call | d_call
TGTGCCAGCACCAAGAACCCTAATACACCGATGAACACTGAAGCTTTCTTT | CASTKNPNTPMNTEAFF | 17 | TRBV7-6 | NA | TRBJ1-1 | NA
TGTGCCAGCAGCTTGACTAGCGGGGAGATGAATACGCAGTATTTT | CASSLTSGEMNTQYF | 15 | TRBV7-2 | NA | TRBJ2-3 | TRBD2
TGCAGCGTCTTTTCGGGAGGGCCTGGTGAGCAGTTCTTC | CSVFSGGPGEQFF | 13 | TRBV29-1 | NA | TRBJ2-1 | TRBD2
TGTGCCAGCAGTTTAGGCGGGAATAGGGAGCAGTACTTC | CASSLGGNREQYF | 13 | TRBV28 | NA | TRBJ2-7 | NA
TGTGCCATCAGCTCTAGCGGGGGGTCAAATGAGCAGTTCTTC | CAISSSGGSNEQFF | 14 | TRBV10-3 | few | TRBJ2-1 | TRBD2
TGTGCCTGGAACAACCCCTCGACTAGCGGGAGTAGATACGAGCAGTACTTC | CAWNNPSTSGSRYEQYF | 17 | TRBV30 | NA | TRBJ2-7 | TRBD2
TGTGCCAGCAGCCAATTGGGACAGGGGATTTCGGATGAAAAACTGTTTTTT | CASSQLGQGISDEKLFF | 17 | TRBV5-8 | NA | TRBJ1-4 | TRBD1
TGTGCCAGCAGCCGGAGGCCGCTAGCCACTGGGAATGAGCAGTTCTTC | CASSRRPLATGNEQFF | 16 | TRBV7-6 | NA | TRBJ2-1 | NA
TGTGCCAGCAGTTATCAACGGGCGGCCCACACTGAAGCTTTCTTT | CASSYQRAAHTEAFF | 15 | TRBV6-5 | NA | TRBJ1-1 | NA
TGTGCCAGCAGTTACTCGGGTGGACGTTACGAGCAGTACTTC | CASSYSGGRYEQYF | 14 | TRBV6-2/TRBV6-3 | NA | TRBJ2-7 | NA
TGTGCCAGCAGCTCCAGGGACCTCCTCGGAGACTATGGCTACACCTTC | CASSSRDLLGDYGYTF | 16 | TRBV7-8 | NA | TRBJ1-2 | NA
TGTGCCAGTAGTATAATTGGGCGGGGGGGCCGGAATGAGCAGTTCTTC | CASSIIGRGGRNEQFF | 16 | TRBV19 | NA | TRBJ2-1 | TRBD2
TGTGCCTGGAGTGCTTGGCAGGGGATCGACGAGCAGTACTTC | CAWSAWQGIDEQYF | 14 | TRBV30 | NA | TRBJ2-7 | NA
TGTGCCAGCAGTTCCTCGAGCTCTGGGGCCAACGTCCTGACTTTC | CASSSSSSGANVLTF | 15 | TRBV6-5 | NA | TRBJ2-6 | NA
TGCGCCAGCAGCTTTAACTCCCAGGGCTACGAGCAGTACTTC | CASSFNSQGYEQYF | 14 | TRBV5-1 | NA | TRBJ2-7 | NA
TGTGCCAGCCGACCCAATGGGGTTTTCAATCAGCCCCAGCATTTT | CASRPNGVFNQPQHF | 15 | TRBV28 | NA | TRBJ1-5 | NA
TGCGCCAGCAGCCAAGAGGGGGTTGGCGCTGAAGCTTTCTTT | CASSQEGVGAEAFF | 14 | TRBV4-1 | NA | TRBJ1-1 | NA
TGTGCCAGCAGCCCGGACAGGGGGCGCCCGGAAAAAGCTTTCTTT | CASSPDRGRPEKAFF | 15 | TRBV7-8 | NA | TRBJ1-1 | TRBD1
TGTGCCAGCAGCGACAGCTCCTACAATGAGCAGTTCTTC | CASSDSSYNEQFF | 13 | TRBV27 | NA | TRBJ2-1 | NA
TGTGCCAGCAGCTTAGACAGGGCCGCAGATACGCAGTATTTT | CASSLDRAADTQYF | 14 | TRBV7-3 | few | TRBJ2-3 | TRBD1
TGTGCCAGCAGTTTAGAGTACAGGCTAGGGGAAAAACTGTTTTTT | CASSLEYRLGEKLFF | 15 | TRBV27 | NA | TRBJ1-4 | NA
TGTGCCAGCAGCTCTTCAGGGACAGACTATAATTCACCCCTCCACTTT | CASSSSGTDYNSPLHF | 16 | TRBV5-4 | NA | TRBJ1-6 | TRBD1
TGTGCCAGCAGCTTAATTCGCGGGAGGGCCAAAGGAGAGACCCAGTACTTC | CASSLIRGRAKGETQYF | 17 | TRBV7-8 | NA | TRBJ2-5 | TRBD2
TGTGCCAGCAGCCCCAGAGAAGGAGCGAATTCACCCCTCCACTTT | CASSPREGANSPLHF | 15 | TRBV3-1/TRBV3-2 | few | TRBJ1-6 | NA
TGTGCCAGCAGCCCGCGCCTCCGACAGGGCCTTCGGACCGGAAACACCATATATTTT | CASSPRLRQGLRTGNTIYF | 19 | TRBV3-1/TRBV3-2 | NA | TRBJ1-3 | TRBD1
TGTGCCAGTAGTATCGGGCAGGGCATCAGCTCCTACGAGCAGTACTTC | CASSIGQGISSYEQYF | 16 | TRBV19 | NA | TRBJ2-7 | NA
TGTGCCAGCAGCTCGCTCGGGACAGGGCAAGAGACCCAGTACTTC | CASSSLGTGQETQYF | 15 | TRBV7-7 | NA | TRBJ2-5 | TRBD1
TGTGCCAGCAGCGCCCGGATAAGGGGAGGTGGTTACAATGAGCAGTTCTTC | CASSARIRGGGYNEQFF | 17 | TRBV9 | NA | TRBJ2-1 | NA
TGTGCCAGCAGCTTGAGTGGTCAGGGGACTCAAGAGACCCAGTACTTC | CASSLSGQGTQETQYF | 16 | TRBV5-6 | NA | TRBJ2-5 | NA
TGTGCCAGCAGCCCCGGGACTAGCGATTACAATGAGCAGTTCTTC | CASSPGTSDYNEQFF | 15 | TRBV11-2 | NA | TRBJ2-1 | TRBD2
TGCAGCGTTGAATCGTACAATGAGCAGTTCTTC | CSVESYNEQFF | 11 | TRBV29-1 | NA | TRBJ2-1 | NA
TGTGCCAGCAGCCGCCTAGCGGGAGTCTCCGAGCAGTACTTC | CASSRLAGVSEQYF | 14 | TRBV7-6 | once | TRBJ2-7 | TRBD2
TGTGCCAGTAGTAGACCGAAGGGACCGCGGAATCAGCCCCAGCATTTT | CASSRPKGPRNQPQHF | 16 | TRBV19 | NA | TRBJ1-5 | NA
TGTGCCAGCAGCCAAGGTCCCACTGAAGCTTTCTTT | CASSQGPTEAFF | 12 | TRBV14 | NA | TRBJ1-1 | NA
TGCGCCAGCAGAAATACTTTAGGGCCCGGCACTGAAGCTTTCTTT | CASRNTLGPGTEAFF | 15 | TRBV5-1 | NA | TRBJ1-1 | NA
TGTGCCAGCAGCCGTCTTCGGGAGCTTGGGGGGGCCAACGTCCTGACTTTC | CASSRLRELGGANVLTF | 17 | TRBV4-2 | NA | TRBJ2-6 | NA
TGTGCCAGCAGTTACTTTAGGGACAGCGGGGAGCTGTTTTTT | CASSYFRDSGELFF | 14 | TRBV6-6 | NA | TRBJ2-2 | TRBD1
TGCAGCATCCCAAAACCCGGGACGATGAACACTGAAGCTTTCTTT | CSIPKPGTMNTEAFF | 15 | TRBV29-1 | NA | TRBJ1-1 | NA
TGTGCCAGCTCACTGGACAGTGTGGGTAAAGCTTTCTTT | CASSLDSVGKAFF | 13 | TRBV18 | NA | TRBJ1-1 | NA
TGTGCCAGCACCGAGACTAGCAACAATTGGGATGAGCAGTTCTTC | CASTETSNNWDEQFF | 15 | TRBV9 | once | TRBJ2-1 | TRBD2
TGTGCCACCAGAGCCGGACTGGTCGATGAGCAGTTCTTC | CATRAGLVDEQFF | 13 | TRBV15 | NA | TRBJ2-1 | NA
TGTGCCAGCAGGGACGGGACAGGGTGGAATCAGCCCCAGCATTTT | CASRDGTGWNQPQHF | 15 | TRBV28 | NA | TRBJ1-5 | TRBD1
TGTGCCAGCAGCTTAACTACAGGGCACACCGGGGAGCTGTTTTTT | CASSLTTGHTGELFF | 15 | TRBV7-3 | NA | TRBJ2-2 | NA
TGTGCCAGCAGCAGACAGGGGGCGGTGGAGACCCAGTACTTC | CASSRQGAVETQYF | 14 | TRBV5-4 | few | TRBJ2-5 | TRBD1
TGTGCCAGCAGACAAAGGACAGGGGGGCACACTGAAGCTTTCTTT | CASRQRTGGHTEAFF | 15 | TRBV7-2 | NA | TRBJ1-1 | TRBD1
TGTGCCAGCAGCGTAGACCAGCGGGATTATGAGCAGTTCTTC | CASSVDQRDYEQFF | 14 | TRBV9 | NA | TRBJ2-1 | TRBD2
TGTGCCAGCAGTTATCTTGGGAAACTAGCCAAAAACATTCAGTACTTC | CASSYLGKLAKNIQYF | 16 | TRBV27 | once | TRBJ2-4 | NA
TGTGCCAGCACCAGGAGCGGGGGTAACACTGAAGCTTTCTTT | CASTRSGGNTEAFF | 14 | TRBV9 | NA | TRBJ1-1 | NA
TGTGCCAGCAGCAAAGAGGATAGCAATCAGCCCCAGCATTTT | CASSKEDSNQPQHF | 14 | TRBV21-1 | few | TRBJ1-5 | NA
TGTGCCAGCAGCCTAAGTAGGGAGGAGCAGTTCTTC | CASSLSREEQFF | 12 | TRBV13 | NA | TRBJ2-1 | NA
TGTGCCAGCAGCTTAGGTGGAGGGAGACGATACAATGAGCAGTTCTTC | CASSLGGGRRYNEQFF | 16 | TRBV7-3 | NA | TRBJ2-1 | NA
TGTGCCAGCATCGAGACAGGGACGAGCACCGGGGAGCTGTTTTTT | CASIETGTSTGELFF | 15 | TRBV7-2 | NA | TRBJ2-2 | TRBD1
TGTGCCAGCAGCAGGACGGTCGAGCAGTACTTC | CASSRTVEQYF | 11 | TRBV11-2 | NA | TRBJ2-7 | NA
TGTGCCTGGAGCCGGACAGGGGGAAATGAAAAACTGTTTTTT | CAWSRTGGNEKLFF | 14 | TRBV30 | NA | TRBJ1-4 | TRBD1
TGTGCCACCAGCAGGCCCGGACAGAGTAACAATCAGCCCCAGCATTTT | CATSRPGQSNNQPQHF | 16 | TRBV15 | NA | TRBJ1-5 | NA
TGTGCCAGCAGTTACGGACAGGCGCCAAGGGATGGCTACACCTTC | CASSYGQAPRDGYTF | 15 | TRBV2 | NA | TRBJ1-2 | TRBD1
TGTGCCTGGAGTGTACTCGGGACCCAGTACTTC | CAWSVLGTQYF | 11 | TRBV30 | few | TRBJ2-5 | NA
TGTGCCAGCAGCTTCCGTGCGACAAGCTCCTACAATGAGCAGTTCTTC | CASSFRATSSYNEQFF | 16 | TRBV7-9 | NA | TRBJ2-1 | NA
TGCGCCAGCAGCCAACTAGCGGGAACCACAGATACGCAGTATTTT | CASSQLAGTTDTQYF | 15 | TRBV4-1 | NA | TRBJ2-3 | TRBD2
TGTGCCTGGACCTACGGACTAGCGGGAGTGGGTGAGCAGTTCTTC | CAWTYGLAGVGEQFF | 15 | TRBV30 | NA | TRBJ2-1 | TRBD2